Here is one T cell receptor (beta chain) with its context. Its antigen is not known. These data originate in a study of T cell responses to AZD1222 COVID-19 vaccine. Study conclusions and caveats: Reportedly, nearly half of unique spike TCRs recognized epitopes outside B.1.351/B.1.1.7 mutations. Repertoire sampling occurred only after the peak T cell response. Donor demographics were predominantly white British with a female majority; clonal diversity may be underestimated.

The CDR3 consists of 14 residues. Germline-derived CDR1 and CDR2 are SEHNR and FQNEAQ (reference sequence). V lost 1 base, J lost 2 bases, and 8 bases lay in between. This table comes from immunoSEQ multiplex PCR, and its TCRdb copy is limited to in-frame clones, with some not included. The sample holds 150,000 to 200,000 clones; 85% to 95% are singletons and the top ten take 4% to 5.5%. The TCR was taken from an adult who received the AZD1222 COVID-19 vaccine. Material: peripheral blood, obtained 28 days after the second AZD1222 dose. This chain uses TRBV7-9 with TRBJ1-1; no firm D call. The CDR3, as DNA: TGTGCCAGCAGCTTAGGTTCCCCTAACACTGAAGCTTTCTTT. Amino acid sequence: CASSLGSPNTEAFF.